A selection of T cell receptor beta chains follows, all from one sample in a study of response to subunit inactivated influenza vaccine. TCRdb re-called the RT-PCR reads through MiXCR, storing one row per CDR3 protein. The sample yields a few hundred thousand distinct CDR3 sequences, about 15% seen once. Sequencing was performed on PBMCs from blood, taken roughly 12 days after vaccination. Receptor source: a middle-aged man who received an inactivated influenza vaccine. CDR3s include the opening cysteine and the closing phenylalanine or tryptophan. The D gene is left open where the match is weak. Clone size, where shown, is once, few, many, or a class for clones that have expanded.

J | size | V | D | DNA | CDR3
TRBJ1-3 | - | TRBV6-5 | - | TGTGCCAGCAGTTACTTCGCAGGGAATACAAACACCATATATTTT | CASSYFAGNTNTIYF
TRBJ2-7 | - | TRBV7-8 | - | TGTGCCAGCAGCCCGGACGGTGCGACCTACGAGCAGTACTTC | CASSPDGATYEQYF
TRBJ2-1 | many | TRBV5-1 | TRBD2 | TGCGCCAGCAGCCTAAGGGCTAGCGGGGCGCTACAAATCTACAATGAGCAGTTCTTC | CASSLRASGALQIYNEQFF
TRBJ2-7 | - | TRBV2 | TRBD2 | TGTGCCAGCAGTGAAGCTCCTTTACTAGCGGGAACCTACGAGCAGTACTTC | CASSEAPLLAGTYEQYF
TRBJ2-6 | many | TRBV28 | - | TGTGCCAGCAGTTTAACTTCTGGGGCCAACGTCCTGACTTTC | CASSLTSGANVLTF
TRBJ2-7 | few | TRBV20-1 | TRBD2 | TGCAGTGCTAGATTCGGGCTAGCGGGGATCTACGAGCAGTACTTC | CSARFGLAGIYEQYF
TRBJ1-5 | few | TRBV12-3/TRBV12-4 | - | TGTGCCAGCAGTCCCAGGGCCAATCAGACCCAGCATTTT | CASSPRANQTQHF
TRBJ2-5 | few | TRBV20-1 | TRBD2 | TGCAGTGCTAGAGTTTTAGCGGGAGATTATGAGACCCAGTACTTC | CSARVLAGDYETQYF
TRBJ2-3 | few | TRBV24-1 | - | TGTGCCACCAGCGGTACGGGTCTGGGTACAGATACGCAGTATTTT | CATSGTGLGTDTQYF
TRBJ2-1 | - | TRBV12-3/TRBV12-4 | TRBD2 | TGTGCCAGCAGTTTATGGGGGGGGGACAATGAGCAGTTCTTC | CASSLWGGDNEQFF
TRBJ2-7 | - | TRBV6-5 | TRBD1 | TGTGCCAGCAGTTTCGGACAGGGACAGTACTTC | CASSFGQGQYF
TRBJ2-1 | - | TRBV5-1 | - | TGCGCCAGCAGCTTAAGTCGGGGCTCCAGGGATGAGCAGTTCTTC | CASSLSRGSRDEQFF
TRBJ1-1 | - | TRBV20-1 | - | TGCAGTGCCCTGGGCGGGAAAATGAACACTGAAGCTTTCTTT | CSALGGKMNTEAFF
TRBJ2-4 | few | TRBV18 | - | TGTGCCAGCTCACCCCTGGGAGAAGGGATTCAGTACTTC | CASSPLGEGIQYF
TRBJ2-3 | - | TRBV6-1 | TRBD2 | TGTGCCAGCAGTGACGCGTCGGGAGGGCCCTCCTACACAGATACGCAGTATTTT | CASSDASGGPSYTDTQYF
TRBJ2-7 | few | TRBV11-2 | - | TGTGCCAGCAGCTTAGGTGCGGAGTACGAGCAGTACTTC | CASSLGAEYEQYF
TRBJ2-1 | few | TRBV7-9 | - | TGTGCCAGCAGGGACGGATTTAATGAGCAGTTCTTC | CASRDGFNEQFF
TRBJ2-7 | few | TRBV28 | TRBD1 | TGTGCCAGCAGTTCCTACAGGGGGCTTGAGCAGTACTTC | CASSSYRGLEQYF
TRBJ2-1 | - | TRBV12-3/TRBV12-4 | TRBD2 | TGTGCCAGCAGTTTAGGGTACAGGCGGGGGGGATACTACAATGAGCAGTTCTTC | CASSLGYRRGGYYNEQFF
TRBJ2-7 | - | TRBV6-1 | TRBD1 | TGTGCCAGCAACCCTGACAGGGTCTCCTACGAGCAGTACTTC | CASNPDRVSYEQYF
TRBJ2-4 | - | TRBV20-1 | - | TGCAGTGCTAGAGATCCCCGGGGAGGCGTTAACATTCAGTACTTC | CSARDPRGGVNIQYF
TRBJ2-3 | - | TRBV7-2 | TRBD2 | TGTGCCAGCAGCCCAAGTAGCGGGAGGGCTTGTATAAATACGCAGTATTTT | CASSPSSGRACINTQYF
TRBJ2-3 | few | TRBV5-8 | TRBD2 | TGTGCCAGCAGCCGGGCCCCGACTAGCGGGAGGACAGATACGCAGTATTTT | CASSRAPTSGRTDTQYF
TRBJ2-1 | - | TRBV20-1 | TRBD2 | TGCAGTGCTAGACGGGGGGGTACGGGAAATGAGCAGTTCTTC | CSARRGGTGNEQFF
TRBJ2-7 | - | TRBV7-2 | - | TGTGCCAGCAGCGCCGTCGGGGGTACGAGCTCCTACGAGCAGTACTTC | CASSAVGGTSSYEQYF